This T cell receptor (beta chain) was profiled in a study of blood T cell repertoires in COVID-19. In this sample, this clone turned up once. TCRdb's copy holds only in-frame clones and misses some; the assay was immunoSEQ multiplex PCR. The table lists 200,000 to 250,000 clones, about 83% of them singletons. The study drew participants aged about 18 to 90 years from around 24 US areas. In assigning cohorts, the study relied on participant-reported clinical history. Donors in Cohort 3 counted as recovered after two negative PCRs, clearance, or symptom resolution. Trimming pared 5 bases from V and 5 bases from J, leaving 11 bases between. The germline CDR1 and CDR2 sequences are MGHDK and SYGVNS. The CDR3 extends over 13 amino acids.

V usage is TRBV25-1 and J usage is TRBJ2-3; D might be TRBD2 (5 bases). The receptor was isolated from a woman in her forties or fifties who had recovered from COVID-19. Material for sequencing was PBMCs or T cells enriched from blood (not recorded which). Written as DNA, the CDR3 is TGTGCCAGCAGTTTGGCCAGCGGAGATACGCAGTATTTT. Encoded protein: CASSLASGDTQYF.